A selection of T cell receptor beta chains follows, all from one sample in a study of naive and memory T cell subsets. From the UMI-ligation and nested PCR reads, TCRdb called clonotypes with MiXCR, one entry per CDR3 protein. Of 95,000 to 110,000 distinct CDR3 sequences detected, approximately 15% appear once; the ten largest clones hold roughly 3.1%. The sample consisted of naive CD8+ T cells from blood. The source of these receptors is a human donor in good health. CDR3s include the opening cysteine and the closing phenylalanine or tryptophan. The D gene is left open where the match is weak. A row's size may be missing; if present it is once, few, many or a size class.

d_call	cdr3_length	j_call	clone_size	v_call	cdr3_nt	cdr3_aa
-	11	TRBJ1-2	-	TRBV12-3/TRBV12-4	TGTGCCAGCAGTTCCGACAGTGGCTACACCTTC	CASSSDSGYTF
TRBD2	14	TRBJ2-7	few	TRBV27	TGTGCCAGCAGTTTAATTAGCGGGAAATACGAGCAGTACTTC	CASSLISGKYEQYF
-	14	TRBJ1-1	few	TRBV20-1	TGCAGTGCTAGAGATCGGGGGTCGGACACTGAAGCTTTCTTT	CSARDRGSDTEAFF
TRBD1	14	TRBJ1-2	few	TRBV20-1	TGCAGTGCTAGATCCGAGGGGGCAGACTATGGCTACACCTTC	CSARSEGADYGYTF
-	18	TRBJ1-2	-	TRBV11-2	TGTGCCAGCAGCTTAGATCGAGGACAGCGGCTCGCCGGGGGAGGCTACACCTTC	CASSLDRGQRLAGGGYTF
-	10	TRBJ2-7	few	TRBV7-7	TGTGCTAGCAACATCTACGAGCAGTACTTC	CASNIYEQYF
-	16	TRBJ1-3	-	TRBV7-9	TGTGCCAGCAGACCCACTACTCAGATCTCTGGAAACACCATATATTTT	CASRPTTQISGNTIYF
-	14	TRBJ2-1	many	TRBV7-8	TGTGCCAGCAGCTTAGATAGTACGAGTCATGGGCAGTTCTTC	CASSLDSTSHGQFF
-	14	TRBJ2-3	-	TRBV7-8	TGTGCCAGCAACCTGGGGGGGGCTGGAGATACGCAGTATTTT	CASNLGGAGDTQYF
-	14	TRBJ2-7	-	TRBV27	TGTGCCAGCAGACGGGGGGCGCAGTACTACGAGCAGTACTTC	CASRRGAQYYEQYF
-	14	TRBJ1-1	many	TRBV5-6	TGTGCCAGCAGCTTGGCCTTCGTAAACACTGAAGCTTTCTTT	CASSLAFVNTEAFF
-	13	TRBJ2-7	many	TRBV30	TGTGCCTGGAGTCTCCACCTAGTAGACGAGCAGTACTTC	CAWSLHLVDEQYF
-	11	TRBJ2-4	-	TRBV5-1	TGCGCCAGCAGCTTTGGAAACATTCAGTACTTC	CASSFGNIQYF
-	15	TRBJ2-3	many	TRBV11-2	TGTGCCAGCAGCTTTGCAGGGCGCAGCACAGATACGCAGTATTTT	CASSFAGRSTDTQYF
TRBD1	14	TRBJ2-7	few	TRBV7-9	TGTGCCAGCAGCTTAGCTGGTGGGGACAGCGAGCAGTACTTC	CASSLAGGDSEQYF
TRBD1	19	TRBJ1-1	many	TRBV25-1	TGTGCCAGCAGTGAGAGTTATGCGGGGACAGGGGGCGCGGGTACTGAAGCTTTCTTT	CASSESYAGTGGAGTEAFF
-	16	TRBJ1-4	many	TRBV12-3/TRBV12-4	TGTGCCAGCAGTTCCCCCGACGGATCAACTAATGAAAAACTGTTTTTT	CASSSPDGSTNEKLFF
-	16	TRBJ1-4	-	TRBV3-1	TGTGCCAGCAGCCAAGTCGGCGGAGCAACTAATGAAAAACTGTTTTTT	CASSQVGGATNEKLFF
TRBD1	15	TRBJ1-1	many	TRBV4-3	TGCGCCAGCAGCCCCCGGGACAGGGAGGACACTGAAGCTTTCTTT	CASSPRDREDTEAFF
-	11	TRBJ2-1	-	TRBV25-1	TGTGCCAGCAGTGGTGACAATGAGCAGTTCTTC	CASSGDNEQFF
TRBD1	14	TRBJ1-1	-	TRBV27	TGTGCCAGCAGTCCGCGGGGACAGGGGGAAGAAGCTTTCTTT	CASSPRGQGEEAFF
-	15	TRBJ2-3	few	TRBV11-2	TGTGCCAGCAGCTTAGTTGAACCATACACAGATACGCAGTATTTT	CASSLVEPYTDTQYF
-	14	TRBJ1-5	many	TRBV27	TGTGCCAGCAGTTTTACTGCCGTCAATCAGCCCCAGCATTTT	CASSFTAVNQPQHF
-	15	TRBJ1-2	few	TRBV29-1	TGCAGCGTTGAAGTGGTGGTCCACAATAACTATGGCTACACCTTC	CSVEVVVHNNYGYTF
-	13	TRBJ1-1	-	TRBV13	TGTGCCAGCAGCTTGGGAACCGGGAGTGAAGCTTTCTTT	CASSLGTGSEAFF
-	16	TRBJ2-2	-	TRBV21-1	TGTGCCAGCAGCAAAGTGGGGGACAGGGGCACCGGGGAGCTGTTTTTT	CASSKVGDRGTGELFF
-	13	TRBJ2-6	many	TRBV12-3/TRBV12-4	TGTGCCAGCAGTTTGAGTCGGGCCAACGTCCTGACTTTC	CASSLSRANVLTF
TRBD2	14	TRBJ2-3	many	TRBV6-6	TGTGCCAGCGCCGGGACTAGCGGCACAGATACGCAGTATTTT	CASAGTSGTDTQYF
TRBD2	17	TRBJ2-3	few	TRBV20-1	TGCAGTGCTACGGGAGCGGGGGGAACCTTTAGCGAGTTTACGCAGTATTTT	CSATGAGGTFSEFTQYF
-	17	TRBJ2-4	many	TRBV4-3	TGCGCCAGCAGCCAAGATGCAGCCCTCATAGCCAAAAACATTCAGTACTTC	CASSQDAALIAKNIQYF
TRBD1	15	TRBJ2-7	few	TRBV4-2	TGTGCCAGCAGCCAGCTCGGACAGGGTTACTACGAGCAGTACTTC	CASSQLGQGYYEQYF
TRBD2	15	TRBJ2-1	-	TRBV7-6	TGTGCCAGCAGCGAGACTAGCGGGAGGTCCCATGAGCAGTTCTTC	CASSETSGRSHEQFF
TRBD2	15	TRBJ2-1	many	TRBV27	TGTGCCAGCAGTTTAGCGGGGGGCTATAACAATGAGCAGTTCTTC	CASSLAGGYNNEQFF
-	14	TRBJ1-2	-	TRBV5-4	TGTGCCAGCACCCACCGGAGCAGCCTCTATGGCTACACCTTC	CASTHRSSLYGYTF
-	13	TRBJ2-1	-	TRBV7-9	TGTGCCAGCAGCCATAAGCCCTACAATGAGCAGTTCTTC	CASSHKPYNEQFF
-	12	TRBJ1-5	few	TRBV6-2/TRBV6-3	TGTGCCAGCAGTTACAGTCGTCAGCCCCAGCATTTT	CASSYSRQPQHF
TRBD1	13	TRBJ1-6	-	TRBV10-3	TGTGCCATCAGGGACAGGGAGAATTCACCCCTCCACTTT	CAIRDRENSPLHF
-	15	TRBJ1-6	many	TRBV7-3	TGTGCCAGCAGCCCCTCTGCCTCACTCGGGTCACCCCTCCACTTT	CASSPSASLGSPLHF
-	11	TRBJ1-2	many	TRBV29-1	TGCAGCGTCACAGGGTTTCTTGGCTACACCTTC	CSVTGFLGYTF
TRBD2	14	TRBJ2-7	-	TRBV29-1	TGCAGCGTTTGGTCGGCTAGCGGGGCCTACGAGCAGTACTTC	CSVWSASGAYEQYF
TRBD2	13	TRBJ2-1	few	TRBV29-1	TGCAGCGTTAAGGGACTAGCCTTGAGTGAGCAGTTCTTC	CSVKGLALSEQFF